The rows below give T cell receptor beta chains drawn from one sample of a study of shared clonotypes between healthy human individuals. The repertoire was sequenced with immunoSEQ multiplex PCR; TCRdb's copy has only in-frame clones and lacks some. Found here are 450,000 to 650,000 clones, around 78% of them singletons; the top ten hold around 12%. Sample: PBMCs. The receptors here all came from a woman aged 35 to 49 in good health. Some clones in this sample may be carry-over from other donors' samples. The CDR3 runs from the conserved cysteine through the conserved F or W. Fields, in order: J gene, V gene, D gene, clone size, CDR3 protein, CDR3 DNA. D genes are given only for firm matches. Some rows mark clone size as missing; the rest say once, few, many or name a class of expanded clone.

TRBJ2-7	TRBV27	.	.	CASSFSEGSSYEQYF	TGTGCCAGCAGTTTTTCCGAGGGGAGTTCCTACGAGCAGTACTTC
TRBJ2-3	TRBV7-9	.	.	CATESTDTQYF	TGTGCCACGGAAAGCACAGATACGCAGTATTTT
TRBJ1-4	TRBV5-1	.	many	CASSVRDPDEKLFF	TGCGCCAGCAGCGTCCGGGACCCCGATGAAAAACTGTTTTTT
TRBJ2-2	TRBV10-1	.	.	CASNRDKLFF	TGCGCCAGCAACCGGGACAAACTGTTTTTT
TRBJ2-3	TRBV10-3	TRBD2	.	CATFTPAGGVDTQYF	TGTGCCACCTTTACCCCAGCGGGAGGAGTAGATACGCAGTATTTT
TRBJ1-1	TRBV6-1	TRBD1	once	CASSELGRGVTEAFF	TGTGCCAGCAGTGAGTTAGGCAGGGGGGTCACTGAAGCTTTCTTT
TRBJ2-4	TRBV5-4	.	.	CASSFGTGLNGIQYF	TGTGCCAGCAGCTTTGGGACGGGATTAAATGGCATTCAGTACTTC
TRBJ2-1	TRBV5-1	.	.	CASSLISENEQFF	TGCGCCAGCAGCTTGATATCAGAGAATGAGCAGTTCTTC
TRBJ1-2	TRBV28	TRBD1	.	CASRQGGYYGYTF	TGTGCCAGCAGGCAGGGGGGGTACTATGGCTACACCTTC
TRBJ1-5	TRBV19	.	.	CASSMTENQPQHF	TGTGCCAGTAGTATGACAGAAAATCAGCCCCAGCATTTT
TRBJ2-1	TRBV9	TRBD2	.	CASSVGGRASYNEQFF	TGTGCCAGCAGCGTAGGGGGGAGGGCCTCCTACAATGAGCAGTTCTTC
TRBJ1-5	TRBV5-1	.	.	CASSVSSNQPQHF	TGCGCCAGCAGCGTTTCTAGCAATCAGCCCCAGCATTTT
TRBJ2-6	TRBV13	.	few	CASSLLYRRTGANVLTF	TGTGCCAGCAGCTTACTATACAGGCGCACTGGGGCCAACGTCCTGACTTTC
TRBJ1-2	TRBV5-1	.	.	CASSLEGSQRGYTF	TGCGCCAGCAGCTTGGAAGGGTCTCAGAGGGGCTACACCTTC
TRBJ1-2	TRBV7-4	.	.	CASSSQGIPDGYTF	TGTGCCAGCAGCTCCCAGGGGATCCCGGATGGCTACACCTTC
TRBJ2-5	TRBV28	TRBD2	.	CASSTRASGRDQETQYF	TGTGCCAGCAGTACACGGGCTAGCGGGAGGGATCAAGAGACCCAGTACTTC
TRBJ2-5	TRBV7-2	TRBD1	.	CASSQDRGRETQYF	TGTGCCAGCAGCCAAGACAGGGGACGCGAGACCCAGTACTTC
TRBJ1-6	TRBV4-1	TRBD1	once	CASSQLTGDNSPLHF	TGCGCCAGCAGCCAACTGACAGGGGATAATTCACCCCTCCACTTT
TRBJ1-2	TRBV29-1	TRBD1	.	CSVEVGQGYGYTF	TGCAGCGTAGAGGTGGGACAGGGGTATGGCTACACCTTC
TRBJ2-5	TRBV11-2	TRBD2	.	CASSLDGAGVETQYF	TGTGCCAGCAGCTTAGATGGGGCGGGAGTGGAGACCCAGTACTTC
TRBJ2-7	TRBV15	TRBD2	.	CATSSVSGSYEQYF	TGTGCCACCAGCAGCGTTAGCGGGAGCTACGAGCAGTACTTC
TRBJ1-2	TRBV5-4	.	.	CASSLEGGINYGYTF	TGTGCCAGCAGCTTGGAAGGGGGGATTAACTATGGCTACACCTTC